Listed below are T cell receptor beta chains from one sample, sequenced in a study of cytomegalovirus exposure and HLA in healthy donors. TCRdb keeps only in-frame clones here, not all; method: immunoSEQ multiplex PCR. The data show about 120,000 clones, with 74% seen just once and around 2% held by the top ten. Sample: PBMCs. Receptors were obtained from a human donor in good health. The CDR3 runs from the conserved cysteine through the conserved F or W. A D gene is named only where the DNA matches it firmly. Some rows mark clone size as missing; the rest say once, few, many or name a class of expanded clone.

size	D	V	J	CDR3	DNA
.	.	TRBV28	TRBJ2-5	CASTEGGQETQYF	TGTGCCAGCACAGAGGGGGGGCAAGAGACCCAGTACTTC
.	TRBD1	TRBV28	TRBJ2-7	CASSSFSRTGTGPYEQYF	TGTGCCAGCAGTTCTTTCTCCCGCACCGGGACAGGGCCTTACGAGCAGTACTTC
.	TRBD1	TRBV10-1	TRBJ2-7	CASSPGQGDSYEQYF	TGCGCCAGCAGCCCCGGACAGGGGGACTCCTACGAGCAGTACTTC
.	TRBD2	TRBV7-2	TRBJ2-1	CASSLSGGSYNEQFF	TGTGCCAGCAGCTTGAGCGGGGGTTCATACAATGAGCAGTTCTTC
.	TRBD1	TRBV6-5	TRBJ2-3	CASRQGVTDTQYF	TGTGCCAGCAGACAGGGGGTAACAGATACGCAGTATTTT
.	.	TRBV7-7	TRBJ2-7	CASSTDVYTYEQYF	TGTGCTAGCAGTACAGACGTGTATACCTACGAGCAGTACTTC
.	TRBD1	TRBV7-8	TRBJ1-2	CASSLSDRGRQYGYTF	TGTGCCAGCAGCTTATCAGACAGGGGGCGTCAATATGGCTACACCTTC
few	TRBD2	TRBV2	TRBJ2-5	CASNLRTSGQYF	TGTGCCAGCAATCTACGGACTAGCGGGCAGTACTTC
.	.	TRBV10-1	TRBJ2-1	CASSVGEWTSYNEQFF	TGCGCCAGCAGTGTCGGGGAATGGACTTCCTACAATGAGCAGTTCTTC
.	.	TRBV5-1	TRBJ1-3	CASSLEGPGAGNTIYF	TGCGCCAGCAGCTTGGAGGGACCAGGGGCAGGAAACACCATATATTTT
once	TRBD1	TRBV28	TRBJ1-5	CASDRGQYQPQHF	TGTGCCAGCGACAGGGGGCAGTACCAGCCCCAGCATTTT
.	TRBD1	TRBV11-2	TRBJ2-3	CASSSDRSRDTQYF	TGTGCCAGCAGCTCGGACAGGTCCCGAGATACGCAGTATTTT
.	.	TRBV28	TRBJ2-5	CASSTTGTQSQETQYF	TGTGCCAGCAGCACAACGGGGACACAGTCTCAAGAGACCCAGTACTTC
few	TRBD2	TRBV7-9	TRBJ2-2	CASSSRGGEGTGELFF	TGTGCCAGCAGCTCACGGGGGGGCGAGGGCACCGGGGAGCTGTTTTTT
few	.	TRBV15	TRBJ2-7	CATSRGGGGASYEQYF	TGTGCCACCAGCAGAGGGGGGGGCGGGGCTTCCTACGAGCAGTACTTC
.	.	TRBV15	TRBJ1-5	CATSRGGQSIQPQHF	TGTGCCACCAGCAGAGGGGGGCAAAGTATTCAGCCCCAGCATTTT
.	TRBD1	TRBV28	TRBJ1-4	CASSGTGGNEKLFF	TGTGCCAGCAGTGGGACAGGTGGTAATGAAAAACTGTTTTTT
.	.	TRBV6-5	TRBJ1-5	CASSYNVGRQPQHF	TGTGCCAGCAGTTACAATGTGGGGCGCCAGCCCCAGCATTTT
.	.	TRBV21-1	TRBJ1-2	CAILRHSDPGGYTF	TGTGCCATACTCCGCCACTCGGATCCGGGTGGCTACACCTTC
.	.	TRBV6-6	TRBJ1-5	CASTKTGSNQPQHF	TGTGCCAGCACCAAGACCGGGAGCAATCAGCCCCAGCATTTT
.	.	TRBV5-1	TRBJ2-7	CASSPTGRYEQYF	TGCGCCAGCAGCCCGACAGGGAGGTACGAGCAGTACTTC
.	TRBD1	TRBV30	TRBJ1-6	CAWNPGQVYSPLHF	TGTGCCTGGAACCCGGGACAGGTTTATTCACCCCTCCACTTT
.	TRBD2	TRBV5-1	TRBJ2-3	CASSEGRAPADTQYF	TGCGCCAGCAGCGAGGGGAGGGCTCCGGCAGATACGCAGTATTTT
.	.	TRBV25-1	TRBJ2-5	CASSGFRGQETQYF	TGTGCCAGCAGTGGGTTCCGGGGCCAAGAGACCCAGTACTTC
.	TRBD1	TRBV18	TRBJ1-4	CASSPGTGRHEKLFF	TGTGCCAGCTCACCGGGGACAGGGAGGCATGAAAAACTGTTTTTT
.	.	TRBV7-9	TRBJ1-1	CASSLQGVTEAFF	TGTGCCAGCAGCCTACAGGGTGTTACTGAAGCTTTCTTT
.	TRBD1	TRBV7-2	TRBJ1-2	CASSSSLSGGMNYGYTF	TGTGCCAGCAGCTCTTCATTATCAGGGGGCATGAACTATGGCTACACCTTC
few	TRBD1	TRBV7-2	TRBJ1-5	CASSSGQGNQPQHF	TGTGCCAGCAGCTCCGGACAGGGAAATCAGCCCCAGCATTTT
.	TRBD1	TRBV6-1	TRBJ1-2	CASSDPRGPSYGYTF	TGTGCCAGCAGTGATCCCAGGGGGCCAAGCTATGGCTACACCTTC
.	TRBD1	TRBV28	TRBJ1-5	CASSSLRRGIQPQHF	TGTGCCAGCAGTTCCCTTCGCAGGGGGATTCAGCCCCAGCATTTT
.	TRBD1	TRBV30	TRBJ1-5	CAWAGQGNQPQHF	TGTGCCTGGGCGGGACAGGGCAATCAGCCCCAGCATTTT
.	TRBD2	TRBV9	TRBJ2-1	CASSGSGRVANEQFF	TGTGCCAGCAGCGGGAGCGGGAGAGTAGCCAATGAGCAGTTCTTC
.	.	TRBV14	TRBJ1-4	CASSGQLREKLFF	TGTGCCAGCAGCGGACAGCTAAGAGAAAAACTGTTTTTT
.	TRBD1	TRBV28	TRBJ1-2	CASSLGTGRNYGYTF	TGTGCCAGCAGTTTGGGGACAGGGAGGAACTATGGCTACACCTTC
.	.	TRBV6-5	TRBJ1-4	CASSYSGVSNEKLFF	TGTGCCAGCAGTTATTCCGGGGTGTCCAATGAAAAACTGTTTTTT
.	.	TRBV5-5	TRBJ2-5	CASSWSVRGKQETQYF	TGTGCCAGCAGCTGGTCGGTCCGGGGAAAACAAGAGACCCAGTACTTC
.	.	TRBV7-9	TRBJ2-7	CASSPGGGGSYEQYF	TGTGCCAGCAGCCCCGGTGGAGGGGGCAGCTACGAGCAGTACTTC
.	.	TRBV10-2	TRBJ1-5	CASSDGGNQPQHF	TGCGCCAGCAGTGACGGGGGAAATCAGCCCCAGCATTTT
.	TRBD2	TRBV2	TRBJ2-5	CASLAGETQYF	TGTGCCAGCCTAGCGGGAGAGACCCAGTACTTC
.	TRBD1	TRBV7-6	TRBJ2-2	CASSFSTGGTGELFF	TGTGCCAGCAGCTTTTCGACAGGGGGGACCGGGGAGCTGTTTTTT
few	TRBD1	TRBV29-1	TRBJ2-2	CSVPKTGGIRTGELFF	TGCAGCGTACCAAAGACAGGGGGTATTCGCACCGGGGAGCTGTTTTTT
.	TRBD1	TRBV5-4	TRBJ1-4	CASSTNRGFNEKLFF	TGTGCCAGCAGCACGAACAGGGGCTTTAATGAAAAACTGTTTTTT
.	TRBD2	TRBV5-1	TRBJ2-3	CASSFNQAGGQRDTQYF	TGCGCCAGCAGCTTTAACCAAGCGGGGGGGCAGCGAGATACGCAGTATTTT
once	TRBD2	TRBV27	TRBJ2-3	CASSSGLAGAGGYF	TGTGCCAGCAGTTCGGGACTAGCAGGAGCAGGGGGATATTTT
.	TRBD2	TRBV18	TRBJ2-3	CASSPLAGGPPGTDTQYF	TGTGCCAGCTCACCCCTAGCGGGGGGACCCCCTGGAACAGATACGCAGTATTTT
.	.	TRBV4-1	TRBJ2-5	CASSQDRLAPTYQETQYF	TGCGCCAGCAGCCAAGATCGCCTAGCGCCGACGTACCAAGAGACCCAGTACTTC
.	.	TRBV6-6	TRBJ2-7	CASTALGSQYEQYF	TGTGCCAGCACCGCCCTCGGGAGCCAATACGAGCAGTACTTC
.	.	TRBV6-1	TRBJ2-5	CASSVQGWETQYF	TGTGCCAGCAGTGTCCAGGGTTGGGAGACCCAGTACTTC